This entry lists 21 T cell receptor beta chains sequenced from one sample in a study of cytomegalovirus exposure and HLA in healthy donors. The primer mix had 60 Vbeta and 13 Jbeta primers. Sequenced by immunoSEQ multiplex PCR; TCRdb stores in-frame clones only, minus some. The table shows fewer than 150,000 clones, with 60% to 85% occurring only once. The specimen was PBMCs. The receptor set was obtained from a man aged 45-65 years in good health and CMV-seropositive.

This chain links TRBV28 with TRBJ1-2, with 8 bases that match TRBD1. Germline CDR1 reads MDHEN; CDR2 reads SYDVKM. With 3 bases clipped from V and 7 bases from J, the junction kept 7 bases outside the gene matches. The CDR3 runs to 14 residues. In nucleotides, the CDR3 is TGTGCCAGCAGTTTGACACAGGGGGGCGGTGGCTACACCTTC. Amino acid sequence: CASSLTQGGGGYTF.

The gene calls are TRBV5-1 and TRBJ2-3; tentative D call: TRBD2 (6 bases). V shed 4 bases and J shed 5 bases, with 14 bases lying between them. In germline, CDR1 is SGHRS, CDR2 YFSETQ. The CDR3 extends over 14 amino acids. The CDR3 sequence is CASSLNLGGDTQYF. CDR3 sequence (DNA): TGCGCCAGCAGCCTAAACCTGGGGGGAGATACGCAGTATTTT. The full variable domain, in which reference TRBV5-1 and TRBJ2-3 provide the parts outside the CDR3, is KAGVTQTPRYLIKTRGQQVTLSCSPISGHRSVSWYQQTPGQGLQFLFEYFSETQRNKGNFPGRFSGRQFSNSRSEMNVSTLELGDSALYLCASSLNLGGDTQYFGPGTRLTVL.

The genes are TRBV29-1 and TRBJ1-1; weak D call: TRBD1 (5 bases). CDR1 and CDR2 (germline): SQVTM, ANQGSEA. The CDR3 is 12 residues long. Trimming pared 5 bases from V and 7 bases from J, leaving 14 bases between. CDR3 sequence reads: CSVSERGSEAFF. The CDR3 bases are TGCAGCGTTTCAGAGCGGGGGAGTGAAGCTTTCTTT.

The J gene is TRBJ2-7, the V gene TRBV19; D is unclear. Trimming removed 6 bases from V and 2 bases from J, with 11 bases in between. Germline assignment: CDR1 LNHDA and CDR2 SQIVND (reference sequence). This CDR3 has 13 residues. In DNA, the CDR3 is TGTGCCAGTAGACACCCTGTCACCTACGAGCAGTACTTC. This sequence encodes CASRHPVTYEQYF.

The V and J genes are TRBV5-1 and TRBJ2-5; possible D gene TRBD2, 6 bases. The CDR3 has 15 amino acids. The V end was cut by 1 base, the J end by 3 bases, with 13 bases between. Germline-derived CDR1 and CDR2 are SGHRS and YFSETQ. The CDR3 DNA is TGCGCCAGCAGCTTGTTCGGGAGTATAGAAGAGACCCAGTACTTC. Protein: CASSLFGSIEETQYF.

There are a few counts of this clone. The chain employs TRBV6-1 and TRBJ1-1, with 7 nucleotides matching TRBD1. Germline values: CDR1 MNHNS, CDR2 SASEGT. Trimming removed 6 bases from V and 1 base from J; junction bases left unmatched: 8. The CDR3 covers 15 residues. CDR3 in DNA: TGTGCCAGCAGCCGAGAGGGACAGCCGAACACTGAAGCTTTCTTT. It translates to CASSREGQPNTEAFF.

The CDR3, as DNA: TGTGCCAGCAGTCCCGGTAGCGGGAGGCTCGGGAACGAGCAGTACTTC. Protein: CASSPGSGRLGNEQYF. The chain links TRBV28 to TRBJ2-7; TRBD2 agrees at 10 bases. Germline values: CDR1 MDHEN, CDR2 SYDVKM. The CDR3 runs 16 residues. V dropped 5 bases and J dropped 5; count of bases not matched to a gene: 12.

This sequence joins TRBV7-9 and TRBJ1-2; D possibly corresponds to TRBD1 (6 bases). V was clipped by 5 bases and J by 5 bases, with 18 bases between them. The CDR3 is 15 residues long. Germline V lookup: CDR1 SEHNR, CDR2 FQNEAQ (reference sequence). CDR3 nucleotides: TGTGCCAGCAGCCGCGGACAGACCCTAGGGTATGGCTACACCTTC. Protein sequence: CASSRGQTLGYGYTF.

The sample holds a few counts of this clone. The gene calls are TRBV6-5 and TRBJ1-1; no reliable D call. The CDR3 is made up of 15 amino acids. V was cut by 2 bases and J by 0 bases, with 10 bases left in between. Germline CDR1 and CDR2: MNHEY and SVGAGI. The DNA for the CDR3 is TGTGCCAGCAGTTACAGCGGGGATGTGAACACTGAAGCTTTCTTT. Amino acid sequence: CASSYSGDVNTEAFF.

This rearrangement joins TRBV18 to TRBJ2-5, with no clear D. V dropped 1 base and J dropped 5 bases, with 5 bases sitting between them. CDR1 KGHSH and CDR2 LQKENI come from the germline V gene. This CDR3 spans 12 amino acids. The CDR3 region has the DNA TGTGCCAGCTCACCACGTCGGGAGACCCAGTACTTC. This encodes CASSPRRETQYF.

This rearrangement joins TRBV18 to TRBJ1-1, with D possibly TRBD1 on 6 matching bases. The germline V gene encodes CDR1 KGHSH and CDR2 LQKENI. The CDR3 extends over 15 amino acids. V lost 6 bases and J lost 1, with 15 bases in between. The CDR3 reads CASSPLVTGNTEAFF. For the CDR3, the DNA is TGTGCCAGCTCCCCTCTTGTGACAGGGAACACTGAAGCTTTCTTT.

This clone came up once. The rearrangement links TRBV19 to TRBJ1-6; no firm D call. Trimming cost V 4 bases and J 10 bases, with 14 bases left between them. The V gene's germline CDR1 is LNHDA and CDR2 SQIVND (reference sequence). This CDR3 contains 14 residues. DNA of the CDR3: TGTGCCAGTAGTAGTAGGACTATTGGATCACCCCTCCACTTT. Residues: CASSSRTIGSPLHF.

The chain combines TRBV28 with TRBJ2-3, with 7 bases identical to TRBD2. V dropped 4 bases and J dropped 0; count of bases not matched to a gene: 7. Germline V gives CDR1 MDHEN, CDR2 SYDVKM. The CDR3 has 16 amino acids. Here the CDR3 reads CASSSLTSRSTDTQYF. The DNA of the CDR3 is TGTGCCAGCAGTTCCTTGACTAGCAGGAGCACAGATACGCAGTATTTT.

The chain uses TRBV2 and TRBJ2-5; D is possibly TRBD2 (6 bases). This CDR3 spans 15 amino acids. V lost 5 bases and J 2 bases, leaving 15 bases between the germline ends. Germline CDR1 SNHLY, CDR2 FYNNEI. CDR3 nucleotide sequence: TGTGCCAGCAGTATTGGAAGCGGGTCTCAAGAGACCCAGTACTTC. This sequence encodes CASSIGSGSQETQYF. The full variable domain, its missing parts supplied by reference TRBV2 and TRBJ2-5, is EPEVTQTPSHQVTQMGQEVILRCVPISNHLYFYWYRQILGQKVEFLVSFYNNEISEKSEIFDDQFSVERPDGSNFTLKIRSTKLEDSAMYFCASSIGSGSQETQYFGPGTRLLVL.

The chain links TRBV6-1 to TRBJ2-7, with D unclear. Germline V gene data show CDR1 as MNHNS and CDR2 as SASEGT. The CDR3 covers 14 residues. V dropped 1 base and J dropped 3 bases, with 10 bases sitting between them. In DNA form, the CDR3 reads TGTGCCAGCAGTGAAGTGTCCGGTAGCTACGAGCAGTACTTC. Its translation is CASSEVSGSYEQYF.

The CDR3 region has the DNA TGTGCCAGCAGCTTAGCTGGGCGCGAGCAGTACTTC. It codes for CASSLAGREQYF. The chain combines TRBV13 with TRBJ2-7; the D is unclear. The germline V and J ends were trimmed by 1 base and 6 bases, with 7 bases remaining between them. From germline, CDR1 is PRHDT and CDR2 FYEKMQ (reference sequence). The CDR3 loop spans 12 amino acids.

The genes are TRBV28 and TRBJ2-5; no clear D. The germline gives CDR1 MDHEN, CDR2 SYDVKM. V dropped 4 bases and J dropped 4 bases, with 10 bases sitting between them. The CDR3 consists of 13 residues. CDR3 residues: CASSSPSLETQYF. The CDR3 DNA reads as TGTGCCAGCAGTTCTCCAAGCCTAGAGACCCAGTACTTC.

The rearrangement links TRBV19 to TRBJ2-5; D perhaps matches TRBD1 (7 bases). The J call may be in error: the DNA end matches TRBJ2-7 better. The germline V gene has CDR1 LNHDA and CDR2 SQIVND (reference sequence). The CDR3 length is 13 residues. Here the CDR3 reads CASSADREDEQYF. In DNA form, the CDR3 reads TGTGCCAGTAGTGCTGACAGGGAGGACGAGCAGTACTTC.

V is TRBV6-6 and J is TRBJ2-3; 10 bases are shared with TRBD1. The germline CDR1 and CDR2 sequences are MNHNY and SVGAGI (reference sequence). V shed 4 bases, J shed 4 bases, and the junction held 8 bases outside the gene matches. The length of the CDR3 is 16 residues. The CDR3 nucleotides read TGTGCCAGCAGTTCTCCCGGGACAGGGGTAGCAGATACGCAGTATTTT. Amino acid sequence: CASSSPGTGVADTQYF.

Here the CDR3 reads CASSDPTGTGNEKLFF. CDR3 in DNA: TGTGCCAGCAGTGACCCAACCGGGACAGGGAATGAAAAACTGTTTTTT. This chain connects TRBV6-1 to TRBJ1-4; 9 positions match TRBD1. With V trimmed by 3 bases and J by 5 bases, 7 bases remained unmatched. From germline, CDR1 is MNHNS and CDR2 SASEGT. The CDR3 consists of 16 residues.

The rearrangement uses TRBV5-4 and TRBJ2-2, with 9 bases lining up with TRBD1. This CDR3 is 15 amino acids long. The V gene end was trimmed by 5 bases and the J gene end by 6 bases; junction bases not matched to a gene: 8. Germline assignment: CDR1 SGHNT and CDR2 YYREEE (reference sequence). This chain's CDR3 is CASRPDRGRSGELFF. In DNA, the CDR3 is TGTGCCAGCAGGCCGGACAGGGGTCGGTCCGGGGAGCTGTTTTTT. The full variable domain, its missing parts supplied by reference TRBV5-4 and TRBJ2-2, is ETGVTQSPTHLIKTRGQQVTLRCSSQSGHNTVSWYQQALGQGPQFIFQYYREEENGRGNFPPRFSGLQFPNYSSELNVNALELDDSALYLCASRPDRGRSGELFFGEGSRLTVL.